The following is a T cell receptor beta chain sequence with its context. The antigen remains undetermined. Individual cDNA molecules each received unique molecular identifiers attached to them. One entry per CDR3 protein, called by TCRdb with MiXCR from the 5' RACE reads. The sample yields about 80,000 distinct CDR3 sequences, 5.5% to 7.5% seen once. The data stem from a study of early T cells in non-severe SARS-CoV-2 infection. Study in general: Bulk RNA from unsorted whole blood was sequenced; chains were unpaired.

Study outcomes and limitations: A preference for anti-spike CD8 responses marked VDJdb matching, which missed private and CD4 specificities.

The CDR3 has 15 residues. Trimming took off 5 bases at V and 0 bases at J, with 13 bases between the two ends. Germline V gives CDR1 SGHRS, CDR2 YFSETQ. Sample: whole blood. The TCR originated in an adult who was a healthcare worker with PCR-confirmed SARS-CoV-2 infection or an uninfected control (not recorded which). This chain joins TRBV5-1 and TRBJ2-3, with D unclear. The CDR3: CASRRYSESTDTQYF. The CDR3, as DNA: TGCGCCAGCAGGCGGTACAGTGAGAGCACAGATACGCAGTATTTT.